These 27 T cell receptor beta chains share one sample of origin, sequenced in a study of molecular identifiers for immune sequencing clone quantification. TCRdb passed the PCR reads through MiXCR, listing each CDR3 protein once. The repertoire consists of approximately 59,000 distinct CDR3 sequences, with less than 20% occurring once and the leading ten covering about 1.6%. The sample consisted of naive CD8+ T cells from blood, with Jurkat cell RNA spiked in. Stated subset: FACS-sorted CD8+CD4-CCR7+CD45RA+ naive T cells. The receptors were gathered from a human donor in good health. Some libraries in this study had Jurkat cell RNA spiked in.

The rearrangement links TRBV9 to TRBJ2-7, with D possibly matching TRBD2 (5 bases). The germline gives CDR1 SGDLS, CDR2 YYNGEE. Trimming shortened V by 4 bases and J by 3 bases, and 11 bases separated the two germline ends. CDR3 size: 13 residues. CDR3 in DNA: TGTGCCAGCAGCCCCGCTAGCCGCTACGAGCAGTACTTC. This encodes CASSPASRYEQYF.

This clonotype was seen many times. The chain joins TRBV4-1 to TRBJ1-1; 9 positions agree with TRBD1. The CDR3 consists of 15 residues. From germline, CDR1 is MGHRA and CDR2 YSYEKL. V shed 3 bases, J shed 4 bases, and the junction held 6 bases outside the gene matches. CDR3 loop: CASSQTGGRSTEAFF. The CDR3 coding sequence is TGCGCCAGCAGCCAGACAGGGGGTCGTAGCACTGAAGCTTTCTTT.

This clonotype was recorded many times. CDR3 residues: CATSGTASDTQYF. The CDR3 DNA follows: TGTGCCACCAGCGGGACAGCTTCTGATACGCAGTATTTT. This chain uses TRBV24-1 with TRBJ2-3; 7 nucleotides align to TRBD1. CDR1 KGHDR and CDR2 SFDVKD come from the germline V gene. The CDR3 spans 13 residues. Trimming cost V 7 bases and J 6 bases; bases outside gene matches: 6.

The chain employs TRBV20-1 and TRBJ1-1; 7 positions match TRBD1. Losses at the gene ends were 4 bases for V and 5 bases for J; bases not matched to a gene: 4. Germline CDR1 reads DFQATT; CDR2 reads SNEGSKA (reference sequence). The CDR3 contains 12 residues. The CDR3 coding sequence is TGCAGTGCTAATGCACAGGGGACTGAAGCTTTCTTT. Protein sequence: CSANAQGTEAFF.

A few counts support this clonotype. The chain couples TRBV27 to TRBJ2-2; D perhaps matches TRBD2 (6 bases). The CDR3 consists of 16 residues. The V gene lost 5 bases and the J gene lost 6 bases, with 19 bases spanning the gap. The germline gives CDR1 MNHEY, CDR2 SMNVEV (reference sequence). The CDR3 DNA is TGTGCCAGCAGTCTAACGCCGGGAGTAATTCCCGGGGAGCTGTTTTTT. Translating it yields CASSLTPGVIPGELFF.

This clonotype was recorded many times. The chain combines TRBV20-1 with TRBJ2-7; 7 bases are a match to TRBD1. This CDR3 has 14 amino acids. Germline V CDR1 and CDR2: DFQATT, SNEGSKA (reference sequence). The junction had 9 bases not matched to a gene; V was cut back by 1 base and J by 6 bases. The CDR3: CSARARTGVLEQYF. The CDR3 nucleotides are TGCAGTGCTAGAGCCCGGACAGGTGTCCTCGAGCAGTACTTC.

This clonotype was recorded a few times. The chain recombines TRBV12-5 with TRBJ2-7, with 9 bases fitting TRBD1. V was pared by 0 bases and J by 5 bases, with 5 bases of the junction left unmatched. The CDR3 runs to 15 residues. The germline CDR1 and CDR2 sequences are LGHNT and FRNRAP. The CDR3 spells CASGLVPDRGNEQYF. CDR3 DNA sequence: TGTGCTAGTGGTTTGGTCCCGGACAGGGGCAACGAGCAGTACTTC.

This clonotype was observed at least ten times. J is TRBJ2-3 and V is TRBV7-2; TRBD1 or TRBD2 may be the D gene (5 bases each). Trimming stripped 0 bases from V and 5 bases from J, with 15 bases between. The V gene's germline CDR1 is SGHTA and CDR2 FQGNSA. The CDR3 totals 16 residues. CDR3 in amino acids: CASSLAWGRVRDTQYF. The CDR3 bases are TGTGCCAGCAGCTTAGCCTGGGGACGGGTAAGAGATACGCAGTATTTT.

This clonotype was recorded a few times. A read error may be the cause here, since a much bigger clone is one base away. The chain has TRBV4-1 and TRBJ2-5; D unclear. The germline CDR1 and CDR2 sequences are MGHRA and YSYEKL. This CDR3 region has 14 residues. V was clipped by 4 bases and J by 1 base, with 10 bases between them. The CDR3 coding sequence is TGCGCCAGCAGCCCATTTTCAGGCCAAGAGACCCAGTACTTC. This sequence encodes CASSPFSGQETQYF.

This clonotype showed up many times. The chain employs TRBV12-3 or TRBV12-4 and TRBJ1-1; tentatively, D is TRBD1 (6 bases). V dropped 4 bases and J dropped 5 bases, with 17 bases sitting between them. The CDR3 consists of 15 residues. CDR3 sequence reads: CASSWMGGTKTEAFF. The CDR3 DNA follows: TGTGCCAGCAGTTGGATGGGGGGCACAAAGACTGAAGCTTTCTTT.

This clonotype was detected ten times or more. This chain's CDR3 is CASSALGEKPRETQYF. The CDR3 DNA follows: TGTGCCAGCAGTGCTCTCGGGGAGAAGCCCCGGGAGACCCAGTACTTC. The rearrangement joins TRBV2 to TRBJ2-5; a weak D match, TRBD2 (5 bases). Germline V gene lookup returns CDR1 SNHLY and CDR2 FYNNEI. The CDR3 contains 16 residues. The V end was cut by 4 bases, the J end by 5 bases, with 20 bases between.

This clonotype was seen a few times. J is TRBJ1-2 and V is TRBV2, with D hard to call. CDR1 is SNHLY, CDR2 FYNNEI, per germline. V lost 2 bases and J 7 bases, leaving 20 bases between the germline ends. The CDR3 has 16 amino acids. This CDR3 reads CASSEFVRATRGGYTF. Written as DNA, the CDR3 is TGTGCCAGCAGTGAATTTGTTAGGGCCACGAGAGGTGGCTACACCTTC.

This clonotype was counted many times. The V gene is TRBV6-5, the J gene TRBJ2-5; 8 bases are a match to TRBD1. The germline gives CDR1 MNHEY, CDR2 SVGAGI. V lost 5 bases and J lost 5; bases outside the gene matches: 10. The CDR3 extends over 15 amino acids. CDR3: CASSIFPGGMETQYF. CDR3 coding DNA: TGTGCCAGCAGTATCTTTCCAGGGGGCATGGAGACCCAGTACTTC.

The table lists this clonotype with many counts. The rearrangement uses TRBV7-6 and TRBJ1-1, with 7 nucleotides matching TRBD1. Germline V gives CDR1 SGHVS, CDR2 FNYEAQ. V lost 5 bases and J lost 0; bases outside the gene matches: 6. The CDR3 loop spans 15 amino acids. In DNA form, the CDR3 reads TGTGCCAGCAGCCCTGGGACAGCATTGAACACTGAAGCTTTCTTT. Translating gives CASSPGTALNTEAFF.

This clonotype was detected a few times. Mismatch with germline at one junction end may stem from a read error. The V gene is TRBV6-4, the J gene TRBJ2-1; unclear D gene. The CDR3 consists of 13 residues. Germline assignment: CDR1 MRHNA and CDR2 SNTAGT. In DNA, the CDR3 is TGTGCCAGCAGTTTAGGCAGACTCAATGAGCAGTTCTTT. It is translated as CASSLGRLNEQFF.

To note about this clonotype: With a much larger clone just one base away, this may be a read error. V gene TRBV7-2 combines with J gene TRBJ1-4, with D unclear. Germline values: CDR1 SGHTA, CDR2 FQGNSA. The CDR3 has 11 residues. The CDR3 DNA is TGTGCCAGCAGCGCGGTGGGAAAACCGTTTTTT. It is translated as CASSAVGKPFF.

Many counts were recorded for this clonotype. The genes are TRBV7-8 and TRBJ2-1; D might be TRBD1 or TRBD2, each matching 5 bases. V lost 2 bases and J lost 7, with 15 bases in between. The germline V gene encodes CDR1 SGHVS and CDR2 FQNEAQ. This CDR3 is built from 15 residues. The CDR3 DNA reads as TGTGCCAGCAGCTTAACATCGGGGCTAGCTAATGAGCAGTTCTTC. Translation: CASSLTSGLANEQFF.

For this clonotype: This may be a read error, as it is one base from a much larger clone. J is TRBJ2-7 and V is TRBV27; 7 bases match TRBD1. The CDR3 loop spans 13 amino acids. Per germline, CDR1 MNHEY and CDR2 SMNVEV (reference sequence). The CDR3: CVSSQGQNYEQYF. Written as DNA, the CDR3 is TGTGTCAGCAGCCAGGGACAGAACTACGAGCAGTACTTC.

This clonotype was observed many times. The gene calls are TRBV11-2 and TRBJ2-3; D is possibly TRBD2 (6 bases). The CDR3 contains 19 residues. Deletions cut 3 bases from V and 0 bases from J, with 22 bases between. Germline CDR1 reads SGHAT; CDR2 reads FQNNGV. The CDR3 loop is CASSFPTRHERASTDTQYF. DNA of the CDR3: TGTGCCAGCAGCTTCCCCACCCGACATGAGCGGGCTAGCACAGATACGCAGTATTTT.

This clonotype was recorded at least ten times. The chain uses TRBV7-4 and TRBJ1-5; D not resolved. CDR1 is SGHVT and CDR2 is SQSDAQ in the germline V gene. The CDR3 covers 18 residues. CDR3 coding DNA: TGTGGGAAGCGGGTCGGACCCCAGTTTCCTAATAGCAATCAGCCCCAGCATTTT. The encoded protein is CGKRVGPQFPNSNQPQHF.

This rearrangement joins TRBV7-9 to TRBJ2-5; D may match TRBD1 or TRBD2 (5 bases each). The V end lost 5 bases, the J end lost 5 bases, and 21 bases lay between the germline ends. CDR1 and CDR2 (germline): SEHNR, FQNEAQ (reference sequence). The CDR3 length is 16 residues. Here the CDR3 DNA reads TGTGCCAGCAGCAAGACCCTGGGACCGCTTGGGGAGACCCAGTACTTC. This codes for CASSKTLGPLGETQYF.

The table lists this clonotype with many counts. This chain connects TRBV5-8 to TRBJ2-7, with 12 bases lining up with TRBD2. The V and J ends lost 3 bases and 4 bases, in that order; junction bases with no gene match: 5. Germline CDR1 SGHTS, CDR2 YDEGEE. This CDR3 has 15 residues. The CDR3 sequence: CASSSGLAGKYEQYF. The CDR3 region has the DNA TGTGCCAGCAGCTCTGGACTAGCGGGAAAGTACGAGCAGTACTTC.

There are a few counts of this clonotype. The rearrangement joins TRBV15 to TRBJ2-2; D might be TRBD1 (6 bases). CDR3 length: 15 residues. Germline CDR1 and CDR2: LNHNV and YYDKDF (reference sequence). V was pared by 8 bases and J by 2 bases, with 15 bases between. CDR3 residues: CATSFPGQNTGELFF. DNA of the CDR3: TGTGCCACCTCTTTCCCGGGACAAAACACCGGGGAGCTGTTTTTT.

With respect to this clonotype: One base away lies a much larger clone, so this may be a sequencing read error. V gene TRBV19 combines with J gene TRBJ2-7, with D possibly matching TRBD1 (6 bases). CDR1 is LNHDA and CDR2 is SQIVND in the germline V gene (reference sequence). The CDR3 runs to 14 residues. CDR3 protein: CASSGQKTHYEQHF. Here the CDR3 DNA reads TGTGCCAGTAGTGGACAGAAGACCCACTACGAGCAGCACTTC.

Details on this clonotype: A much larger clone lies a single base off, so this may be a read error. The chain has TRBV5-1 and TRBJ2-7; D is uncertain. V was pared by 2 bases and J by 1 base, with 13 bases between. The CDR3 has 15 residues. Germline lookup yields CDR1 SGHRS and CDR2 YFSETQ. The CDR3 sequence is CASSLKLEGSYEQYF. The CDR3 nucleotides read TGCGCCAGCAGCTTAAAGTTAGAAGGATCCTACGAGCAGTACTTC.

Regarding this clonotype: Just one base apart from a much larger clone, this may be a read error. The V and J genes are TRBV27 and TRBJ2-1; 8 positions agree with TRBD2. The CDR3 runs to 16 residues. Germline CDR1 MNHEY, CDR2 SMNVEV (reference sequence). CDR3 DNA: TGTGCCAGCAGTCCTTCAGCGGGAGTAGTAAGTAATGAGCAGCTCTTC. This gives the protein CASSPSAGVVSNEQLF.

Many counts were recorded for this clonotype. The V gene is TRBV5-8, the J gene TRBJ1-2; D is unresolved. Germline CDR1 SGHTS, CDR2 YDEGEE. The CDR3 is made up of 15 amino acids. With 3 bases removed from V and 5 bases from J, the gap between germline ends came to 17 bases. CDR3 nucleotide sequence: TGTGCCAGCAGCTCCGGACCGACGCCTGGGTATGGCTACACCTTC. It yields the protein CASSSGPTPGYGYTF.